These 17 T cell receptor beta chains were sequenced from one sample in a study of T-cell memory formation after mild COVID-19. Each CDR3 protein is one row after TCRdb ran MiXCR on the 5' RACE reads. Altogether 470,000 or so distinct CDR3 sequences are present, roughly 20% being singletons, with the ten largest covering around 8%. The sequencing input was PBMCs or a T cell subset sorted from them (not recorded which). These receptors were obtained from an adult woman who had mild COVID-19 (a few samples of this study predate the infection). Cell type and time point are not known.

Only a few counts were recorded for this clonotype. The rearrangement links TRBV12-3 or TRBV12-4 to TRBJ1-6; D call uncertain. There are 11 residues in the CDR3. Trimming stripped 4 bases from V and 10 bases from J, with 5 bases between. The CDR3 bases are TGTGCCAGCAGTTCCTCCTCACCCCTCCACTTT. Protein product: CASSSSSPLHF.

This clonotype was detected only a few times. V usage is TRBV5-6 and J usage is TRBJ2-7, with 10 bases lining up with TRBD2. There are 15 residues in the CDR3. J lost 4 bases, V lost 3 bases, and 7 bases had no gene match. Germline V gene lookup returns CDR1 SGHDT and CDR2 YYEEEE. The CDR3 region is CASSYLAGESYEQYF. The CDR3 DNA is TGTGCCAGCAGCTACCTAGCGGGAGAGTCTTACGAGCAGTACTTC.

This clonotype has just a few counts. This chain connects TRBV6-5 to TRBJ1-1; D remains unclear. The CDR3 runs to 14 residues. V lost 8 bases and J 0 bases, leaving 13 bases between the germline ends. Germline CDR1 is MNHEY and CDR2 is SVGAGI. The CDR3 DNA follows: TGTGCCAGCCGGACTAATACTCTGAACACTGAAGCTTTCTTT. As protein: CASRTNTLNTEAFF.

This chain uses TRBV4-2 with TRBJ2-7; D uncertain. CDR1 and CDR2 (germline): LGHNA, YNFKEQ. The V and J ends lost 1 base and 2 bases respectively, with 6 bases between them. This CDR3 has 13 amino acids. For the CDR3, the DNA is TGTGCCAGCAGCCAAGGGCGGACCTACGAGCAGTACTTC. It is translated as CASSQGRTYEQYF.

This chain links TRBV24-1 with TRBJ2-1, with no clear D. The CDR3 sequence is 12 residues long. Trimming left V 2 bases short and J 4 bases short, with 2 bases between. Germline-derived CDR1 and CDR2 are KGHDR and SFDVKD. The CDR3 DNA follows: TGTGCCACCAGTGATTCATACAATGAGCAGTTCTTC. This gives the protein CATSDSYNEQFF.

This clonotype was counted at least ten times. V gene TRBV9 combines with J gene TRBJ2-3; D remains ambiguous. V was cut by 4 bases and J by 1 base, with 19 bases left in between. Germline V gives CDR1 SGDLS, CDR2 YYNGEE. This CDR3 is built from 17 residues. The CDR3: CASSPTGRTAGTDTQYF. The CDR3 bases are TGTGCCAGCAGCCCCACGGGTCGGACGGCCGGCACAGATACGCAGTATTTT.

The chain joins TRBV12-3 or TRBV12-4 to TRBJ2-3; 12 bases agree with TRBD2. V lost 5 bases to trimming and J lost 3 bases; unmatched junction nucleotides: 12. The CDR3 has 18 residues. This CDR3 is CASSPLPLTSGRTDTQYF. CDR3 coding DNA: TGTGCCAGCAGTCCCCTACCCCTGACTAGCGGGAGAACAGATACGCAGTATTTT.

Points on this clonotype: Just one base apart from a much larger clone, this may be a read error. The chain combines TRBV7-9 with TRBJ2-3; D may match TRBD1 or TRBD2 (7 bases each). Looked up from germline, CDR1 is SEHNR and CDR2 is FQNEAQ (reference sequence). The CDR3 is made up of 17 amino acids. The CDR3 reads CSSSFPLQGGSTDTQYF. The CDR3 DNA follows: TGTTCCAGCAGCTTCCCCCTTCAGGGGGGGAGCACAGATACGCAGTATTTT.

There are a few counts of this clonotype. The gene calls are TRBV4-1 and TRBJ1-2; 7 nucleotides agree with TRBD1. Germline V gene data show CDR1 as MGHRA and CDR2 as YSYEKL. V lost 5 bases to trimming and J lost 7 bases; unmatched junction nucleotides: 16. The CDR3 has 16 amino acids. The CDR3, as DNA: TGCGCCAGCAGCTCCGTCGGGAAGGGGGCAAATTTTGGCTACACCTTC. Protein sequence: CASSSVGKGANFGYTF.

This clonotype was picked up a small number of times. The chain is built from TRBV18 and TRBJ2-7, with 10 bases lining up with TRBD1. V was clipped by 2 bases and J by 0 bases; unmatched bases: 1. Germline CDR1 is KGHSH and CDR2 is LQKENI. This CDR3 has 15 amino acids. CDR3 nucleotide sequence: TGTGCCAGCTCACCAAGGGACAGGGGCTCCTACGAGCAGTACTTC. Protein sequence: CASSPRDRGSYEQYF.

This clonotype showed up just a few times. The chain uses TRBV15 and TRBJ2-5; D remains ambiguous. The CDR3 is 18 amino acids. V was trimmed by 6 bases and J by 4 bases, leaving 27 bases between them. Germline V lookup: CDR1 LNHNV, CDR2 YYDKDF (reference sequence). The CDR3 is CATSKLPKGKIGVETQYF. In DNA form, the CDR3 reads TGTGCCACCAGTAAACTCCCTAAGGGTAAAATTGGGGTAGAGACCCAGTACTTC.

This chain joins TRBV7-3 and TRBJ2-3; D might be TRBD2 (5 bases). Germline loops: CDR1 SGHTA, CDR2 FQGTGA. Trimming left V 5 bases short and J 2 bases short, with 11 bases between. The CDR3 is 14 amino acids. CDR3 amino acids: CASSRGTNTDTQYF. The CDR3 bases are TGTGCCAGCAGCCGGGGTACCAACACAGATACGCAGTATTTT.

The J gene is TRBJ1-6, the V gene TRBV7-6, with D hard to call. Germline CDR1 SGHVS, CDR2 FNYEAQ. V was clipped by 0 bases and J by 0 bases, with 9 bases between them. The CDR3 has 17 amino acids. CDR3 residues: CASSLAAPSSYNSPLHF. CDR3 DNA: TGTGCCAGCAGCTTAGCGGCACCCAGCTCCTATAATTCACCCCTCCACTTT. The full variable domain, in which reference TRBV7-6 and TRBJ1-6 provide the parts outside the CDR3, is GAGVSQSPRYKVTKRGQDVALRCDPISGHVSLYWYRQALGQGPEFLTYFNYEAQQDKSGLPNDRFSAERPEGSISTLTIQRTEQRDSAMYRCASSLAAPSSYNSPLHFGNGTRLTVT.

J is TRBJ1-6 and V is TRBV11-2, with TRBD1 matching over 8 bases. V lost 2 bases, J lost 14 bases, and 17 bases stayed unmatched. CDR1 and CDR2 from the germline V gene are SGHAT and FQNNGV. CDR3 size: 17 residues. Written as DNA, the CDR3 is TGTGCCAGCAGCTTAACCCTACAGGGGGTATCCCGAAGGGCCCTCCACTTT. It translates to CASSLTLQGVSRRALHF.

This clonotype was counted a few times. The chain is built from TRBV29-1 and TRBJ2-2, with D tentatively TRBD1 (5 bases). The CDR3 consists of 12 residues. Trimming pared 5 bases from V and 6 bases from J, leaving 10 bases between. Germline CDR1 and CDR2: SQVTM and ANQGSEA. The CDR3 here is CSVRRVAGELFF. As DNA, the CDR3 is TGCAGCGTTCGCAGGGTTGCCGGGGAGCTGTTTTTT.

The rearrangement links TRBV10-3 to TRBJ2-7; 7 bases are a match to TRBD1. The CDR3 sequence is 13 residues long. The ends lost 6 bases at V and 2 bases at J; junction bases unmatched: 4. Germline CDR1 and CDR2: ENHRY and SYGVKD. CDR3 DNA: TGTGCCATCAGCATAGACAGGGCCTACGAGCAGTACTTC. Translating it yields CAISIDRAYEQYF.

The sample holds a few counts of this clonotype. This chain joins TRBV7-6 and TRBJ2-5; 11 nucleotides align to TRBD2. The CDR3 length is 17 residues. V lost 1 base and J lost 2; bases outside the gene matches: 6. Germline V gene lookup returns CDR1 SGHVS and CDR2 FNYEAQ. Here the CDR3 reads CASSLVRGTSGQETQYF. CDR3 nucleotide sequence: TGTGCCAGCAGCTTAGTAAGAGGGACTAGCGGACAAGAGACCCAGTACTTC. Looking up the rest from reference TRBV7-6 and TRBJ2-5 gives the full variable domain: GAGVSQSPRYKVTKRGQDVALRCDPISGHVSLYWYRQALGQGPEFLTYFNYEAQQDKSGLPNDRFSAERPEGSISTLTIQRTEQRDSAMYRCASSLVRGTSGQETQYFGPGTRLLVL.